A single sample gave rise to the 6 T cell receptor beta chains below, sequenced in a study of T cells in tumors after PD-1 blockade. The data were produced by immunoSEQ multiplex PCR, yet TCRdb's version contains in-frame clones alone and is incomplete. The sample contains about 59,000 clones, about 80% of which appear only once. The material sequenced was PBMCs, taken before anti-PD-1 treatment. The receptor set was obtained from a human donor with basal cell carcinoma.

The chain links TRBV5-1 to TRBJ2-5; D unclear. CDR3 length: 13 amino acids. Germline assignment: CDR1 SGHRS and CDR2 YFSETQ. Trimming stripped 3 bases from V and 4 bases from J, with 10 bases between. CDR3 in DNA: TGCGCCAGCAGCTCACCCGGTCGAGAGACCCAGTACTTC. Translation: CASSSPGRETQYF.

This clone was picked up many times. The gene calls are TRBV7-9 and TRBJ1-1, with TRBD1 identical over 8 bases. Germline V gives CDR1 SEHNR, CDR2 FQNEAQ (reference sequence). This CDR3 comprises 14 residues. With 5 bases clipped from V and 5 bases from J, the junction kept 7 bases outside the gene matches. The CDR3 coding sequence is TGTGCCAGCAGCGGCCAGGGGGCCTGGACTGAAGCTTTCTTT. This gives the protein CASSGQGAWTEAFF.

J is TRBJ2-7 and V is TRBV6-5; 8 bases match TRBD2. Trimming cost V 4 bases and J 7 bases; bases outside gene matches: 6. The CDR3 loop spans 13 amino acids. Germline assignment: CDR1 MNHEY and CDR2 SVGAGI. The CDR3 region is CASSSGGAGEQYF. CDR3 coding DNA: TGTGCCAGCAGTTCGGGGGGGGCCGGAGAGCAGTACTTC.

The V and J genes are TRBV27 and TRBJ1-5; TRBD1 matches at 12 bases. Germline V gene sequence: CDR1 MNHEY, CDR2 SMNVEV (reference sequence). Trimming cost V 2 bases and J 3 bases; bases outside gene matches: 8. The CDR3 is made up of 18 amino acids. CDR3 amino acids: CASSLGTGGSVSNQPQHF. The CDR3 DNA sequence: TGTGCCAGCAGTTTAGGGACAGGGGGCTCGGTCTCCAATCAGCCCCAGCATTTT.

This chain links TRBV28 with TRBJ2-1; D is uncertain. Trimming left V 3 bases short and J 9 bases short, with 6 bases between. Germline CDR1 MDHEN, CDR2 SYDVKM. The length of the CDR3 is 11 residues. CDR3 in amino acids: CASSLDGEQFF. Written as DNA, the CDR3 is TGTGCCAGCAGTTTGGACGGTGAGCAGTTCTTC.

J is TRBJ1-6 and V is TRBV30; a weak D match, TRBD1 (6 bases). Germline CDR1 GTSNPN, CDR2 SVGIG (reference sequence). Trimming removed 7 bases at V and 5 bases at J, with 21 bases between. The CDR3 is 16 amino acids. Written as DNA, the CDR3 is TGTGCCTCCGCGTACGGGGGCGCAACAAATAATTCACCCCTCCACTTT. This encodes CASAYGGATNNSPLHF.